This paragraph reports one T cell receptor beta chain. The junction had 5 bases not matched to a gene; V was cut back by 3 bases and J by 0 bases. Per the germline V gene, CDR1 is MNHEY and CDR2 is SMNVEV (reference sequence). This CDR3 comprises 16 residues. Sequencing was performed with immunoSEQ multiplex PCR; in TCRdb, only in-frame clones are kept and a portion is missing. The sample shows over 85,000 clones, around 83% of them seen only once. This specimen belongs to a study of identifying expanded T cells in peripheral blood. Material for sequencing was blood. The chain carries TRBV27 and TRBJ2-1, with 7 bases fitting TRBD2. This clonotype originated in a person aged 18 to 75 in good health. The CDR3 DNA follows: TGTGCCAGCAGTTTCCTTGGGGGGGACTCCTACAATGAGCAGTTCTTC. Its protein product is CASSFLGGDSYNEQFF.